This T cell receptor (beta chain) was retrieved from a study of T cells in Graves' hyperthyroidism and ophthalmopathy. Points from the study as a whole: Blood held most thyroid clonotypes expanded above 0.001 frequency.

This clonotype came up a few times. The antigen remains undetermined. TCR beta CDR3 sequences were amplified from RNA transcripts. HTBI primers were employed in a first-round RT-PCR of the TCR CDR3. Each CDR3 protein is one row after TCRdb ran MiXCR on the multiplex PCR reads. Counted here are over 350,000 distinct CDR3 sequences, approximately 15% occurring once; the ten biggest clones make up over 10%. Germline-derived CDR1 and CDR2 are SQVTM and ANQGSEA. There are 14 residues in the CDR3. V was shortened by 0 bases and J by 4 bases, with 12 bases between the two germline ends. V usage is TRBV29-1 and J usage is TRBJ1-2, with D possibly TRBD1 on 5 matching bases. This sequence originates from a man aged 18-30 years with Graves' ophthalmopathy. The sample taken for sequencing was blood. The CDR3 is CSVEESDSLYGYTF. CDR3 nucleotide sequence: TGCAGCGTTGAAGAGTCCGACAGTCTCTATGGCTACACCTTC. Using reference TRBV29-1 and TRBJ1-2 for the parts outside the CDR3, the full variable domain is SAVISQKPSRDICQRGTSLTIQCQVDSQVTMMFWYRQQPGQSLTLIATANQGSEATYESGFVIDKFPISRPNLTFSTLTVSNMSPEDSSIYLCSVEESDSLYGYTFGSGTRLTVV.